A single sample gave rise to the 3 T cell receptor beta chains below, sequenced in a study of shared T cell receptors in the human thymus. Libraries were prepared by immunoSEQ multiplex PCR; TCRdb keeps only in-frame clonotypes and omits some of them. The sample holds approximately 580,000 clones, around 78% seen once. These same data were also listed under a study on human thymus T cells.

Sequenced material: thymocytes. The receptors derive from a boy in the first two years of life with a congenital heart defect.

There are a few counts of this clone. V and J are TRBV10-2 and TRBJ1-1; 9 nucleotides align to TRBD1. The CDR3 totals 16 residues. Looked up from germline, CDR1 is WSHSY and CDR2 is SAAADI. After removal of 0 bases from V and 0 bases from J, the junction contained 2 bases not matched to a gene. DNA of the CDR3: TGCGCCAGCAGTGAGTCAGGGACAGGGTTGAACACTGAAGCTTTCTTT. Protein: CASSESGTGLNTEAFF.

This chain uses TRBV4-3 with TRBJ1-1; D call uncertain. Germline CDR1 is LGHNA and CDR2 is YSLEER. V shed 0 bases and J shed 4 bases, with 18 bases lying between them. The CDR3 runs 17 residues. CDR3 DNA: TGCGCCAGCAGCCAAGACCGGACGGGAGAGGACCGCACTGAAGCTTTCTTT. Its translation is CASSQDRTGEDRTEAFF.

A word on this clone: Other DNA sequences in this sample translate to the same CDR3. The chain carries TRBV19 and TRBJ1-1; D gene uncertain. V was clipped by 3 bases and J by 1 base, with 9 bases between them. Germline assignment: CDR1 LNHDA and CDR2 SQIVND (reference sequence). The CDR3 runs to 14 residues. The CDR3 region is CASSIGTANTEAFF. The CDR3 coding sequence is TGTGCCAGTAGTATTGGTACAGCGAACACTGAAGCTTTCTTT.